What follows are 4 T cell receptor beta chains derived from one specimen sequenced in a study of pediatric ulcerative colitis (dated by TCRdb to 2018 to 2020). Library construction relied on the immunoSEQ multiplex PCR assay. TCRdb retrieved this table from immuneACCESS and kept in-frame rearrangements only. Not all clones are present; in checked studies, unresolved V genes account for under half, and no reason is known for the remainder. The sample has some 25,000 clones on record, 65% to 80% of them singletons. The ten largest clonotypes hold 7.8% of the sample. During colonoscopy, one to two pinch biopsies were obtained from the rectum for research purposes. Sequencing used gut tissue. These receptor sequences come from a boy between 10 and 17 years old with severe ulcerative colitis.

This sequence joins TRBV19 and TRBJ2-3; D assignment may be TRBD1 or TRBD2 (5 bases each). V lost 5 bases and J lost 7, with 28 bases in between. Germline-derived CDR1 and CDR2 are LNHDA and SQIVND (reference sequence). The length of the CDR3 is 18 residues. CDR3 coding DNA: TGTGCCAGTAGTGTGAGACCGGGACCCCTTCTTCGCGGAAATACGCAGTATTTT. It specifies CASSVRPGPLLRGNTQYF.

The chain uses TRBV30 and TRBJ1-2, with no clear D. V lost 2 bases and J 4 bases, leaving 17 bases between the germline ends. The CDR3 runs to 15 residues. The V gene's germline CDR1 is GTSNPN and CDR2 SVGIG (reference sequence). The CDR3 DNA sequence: TGTGCCTGGAGTACGCGGACCCGGTATGCCTATGGCTACACCTTC. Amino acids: CAWSTRTRYAYGYTF.

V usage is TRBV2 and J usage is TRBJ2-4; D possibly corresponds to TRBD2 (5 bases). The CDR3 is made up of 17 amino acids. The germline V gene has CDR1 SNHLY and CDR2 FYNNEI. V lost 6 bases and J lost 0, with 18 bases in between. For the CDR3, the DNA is TGTGCCAGCAGCCCCCGGCGGCAGACTATAGCCAAAAACATTCAGTACTTC. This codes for CASSPRRQTIAKNIQYF.

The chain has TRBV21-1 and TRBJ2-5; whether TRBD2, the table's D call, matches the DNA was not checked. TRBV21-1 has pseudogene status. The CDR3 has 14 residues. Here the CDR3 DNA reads TGTGCCAGCAGTCCCGAGGCTCCTGGGGAGACCCAGTACTTC. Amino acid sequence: CASSPEAPGETQYF.